The source of this T cell receptor beta chain is a study of T cell repertoires in cytomegalovirus infection. Study-level background: Newly reported HLA-C-restricted and thoroughly characterized HLA-B-restricted CMV epitopes were employed. Public TCR beta signatures marked donors with CMV infection and the matching HLA.

TCRdb re-analysed the reads in MiXCR, keeping a single row per CDR3 protein. The top ten clones hold around 20% of a sample with 250,000 to 300,000 distinct CDR3 sequences, less than 25% of them seen once. Study-wide results and limits: The ex vivo response showed dominance by HLA-C-restricted CMV-specific TCR beta clonotypes.

Details on this clonotype: Antigen unknown.

The sample consisted of cultured PBMCs, taken from culture after CMV antigen stimulation. The sequence was collected from a human donor in good health (CMV status not recorded). Some clones in this sample may be carry-over from other donors' samples.

Here the CDR3 reads CASTEDRSRGYTF. DNA of the CDR3: TGTGCCAGCACCGAGGACAGGTCTCGTGGCTACACCTTC. The chain is built from TRBV27 and TRBJ1-2; 7 positions agree with TRBD1. This CDR3 is built from 13 residues. J lost 7 bases, V lost 7 bases, and 9 bases had no gene match. The germline CDR1 and CDR2 sequences are MNHEY and SMNVEV (reference sequence).